This T cell receptor beta chain was profiled in a study of blood T cell repertoires in COVID-19. Method: immunoSEQ multiplex PCR; TCRdb's copy keeps in-frame clones and lacks some. The data show a few hundred thousand clones, with roughly 83% seen just once and less than 7.5% held by the top ten. The table lists this clone with a few counts. Germline-derived CDR1 and CDR2 are LNHDA and SQIVND (reference sequence). Trimming removed 1 base from V and 1 base from J; junction bases left unmatched: 9. This CDR3 contains 17 residues. The sample taken for sequencing was peripheral blood. This receptor was taken from a woman aged 50 to 60 with acute or convalescent COVID-19. V gene TRBV19 combines with J gene TRBJ1-1; 7 nucleotides line up with TRBD1. The CDR3 region has the DNA TGTGCCAGTAGTATAGGCCTAACAGGGGCCAGGAACACTGAAGCTTTCTTT. Its protein product is CASSIGLTGARNTEAFF.